Sequencing of this TCR beta chain was carried out in a study of cytomegalovirus exposure and HLA in healthy donors. Study results and caveats: Looking again later, the authors saw that most CMV-associated TCR beta chains seemed HLA-restricted. Analysis performed later showed TCR beta chains linked to HLA being more clonally expanded than equally common others. An analysis done earlier found most TCR beta V segments productive about 87% or about 30% of the time. Sequencing likely generated an artifact that appeared as a cluster of highly shared sequence variants.

The CDR3 spans 15 residues. The V gene end was trimmed by 0 bases and the J gene end by 10 bases; junction bases not matched to a gene: 8. CDR1 is SGDLS, CDR2 YYNGEE, per germline. Note on this clone: Its antigen is unidentified.

The PCR was carried out with 60 Vbeta primers and 13 Jbeta primers. Libraries were prepared by immunoSEQ multiplex PCR; TCRdb keeps only in-frame clonotypes and omits some of them. Found here are about 79,000 clones; the top ten clones hold approximately 4.6%. This receptor was taken from a man aged 25 to 40 in good health and CMV-seronegative. The chain combines TRBV9 with TRBJ2-1, with 9 positions matching TRBD2. The sequenced material came from PBMCs. CDR3 DNA: TGTGCCAGCAGCGTAGGAGCGGGGGGCCTTGGGGAGCAGTTCTTC. Its translation: CASSVGAGGLGEQFF.